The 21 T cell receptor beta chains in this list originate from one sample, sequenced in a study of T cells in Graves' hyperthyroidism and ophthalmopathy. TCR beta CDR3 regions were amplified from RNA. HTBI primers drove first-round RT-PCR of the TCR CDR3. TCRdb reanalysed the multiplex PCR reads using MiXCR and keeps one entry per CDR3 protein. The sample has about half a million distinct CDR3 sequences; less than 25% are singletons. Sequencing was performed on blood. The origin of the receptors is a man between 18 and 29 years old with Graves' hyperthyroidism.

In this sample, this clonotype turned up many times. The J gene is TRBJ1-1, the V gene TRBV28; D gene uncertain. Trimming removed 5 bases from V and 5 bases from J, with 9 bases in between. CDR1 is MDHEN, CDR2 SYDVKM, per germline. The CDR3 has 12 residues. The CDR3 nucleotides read TGTGCCAGCAGTCTAGATTTTACTGAAGCTTTCTTT. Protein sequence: CASSLDFTEAFF. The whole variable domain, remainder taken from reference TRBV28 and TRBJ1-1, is DVKVTQSSRYLVKRTGEKVFLECVQDMDHENMFWYRQDPGLGLRLIYFSYDVKMKEKGDIPEGYSVSREKKERFSLILESASTNQTSMYLCASSLDFTEAFFGQGTRLTVV.

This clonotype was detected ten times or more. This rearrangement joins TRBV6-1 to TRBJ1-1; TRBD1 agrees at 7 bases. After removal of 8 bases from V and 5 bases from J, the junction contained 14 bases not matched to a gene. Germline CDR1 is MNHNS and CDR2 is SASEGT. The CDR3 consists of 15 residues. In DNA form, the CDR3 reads TGTGCCAGCGGGGACAGCATCATCCTCTTGACTGAAGCTTTCTTT. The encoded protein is CASGDSIILLTEAFF.

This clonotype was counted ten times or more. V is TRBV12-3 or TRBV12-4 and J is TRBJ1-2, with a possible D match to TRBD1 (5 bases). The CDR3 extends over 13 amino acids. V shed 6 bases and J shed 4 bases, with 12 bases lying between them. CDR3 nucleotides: TGTGCCAGCAGCCCAGGGTATAGCTATGGCTACACCTTC. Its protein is CASSPGYSYGYTF.

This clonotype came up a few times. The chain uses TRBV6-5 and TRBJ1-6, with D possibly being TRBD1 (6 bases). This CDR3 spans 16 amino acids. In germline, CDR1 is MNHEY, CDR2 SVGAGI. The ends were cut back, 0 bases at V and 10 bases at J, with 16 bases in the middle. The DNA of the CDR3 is TGTGCCAGCAGTTACTCGAAAGGGGGGGGCCAATCACCCCTCCACTTT. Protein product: CASSYSKGGGQSPLHF.

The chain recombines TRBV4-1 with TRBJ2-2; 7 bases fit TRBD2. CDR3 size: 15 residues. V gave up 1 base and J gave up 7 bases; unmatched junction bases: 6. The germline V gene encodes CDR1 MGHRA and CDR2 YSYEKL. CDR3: CASSQAGTTVGELFF. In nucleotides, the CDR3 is TGCGCCAGCAGCCAAGCCGGGACTACGGTCGGGGAGCTGTTTTTT.

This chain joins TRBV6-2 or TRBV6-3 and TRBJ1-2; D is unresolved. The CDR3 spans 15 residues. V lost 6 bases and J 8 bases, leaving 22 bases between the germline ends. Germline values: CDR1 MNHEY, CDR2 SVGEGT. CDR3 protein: CASSPRMWLPHGYTF. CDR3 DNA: TGTGCCAGCAGCCCCAGGATGTGGCTCCCTCACGGCTACACCTTC.

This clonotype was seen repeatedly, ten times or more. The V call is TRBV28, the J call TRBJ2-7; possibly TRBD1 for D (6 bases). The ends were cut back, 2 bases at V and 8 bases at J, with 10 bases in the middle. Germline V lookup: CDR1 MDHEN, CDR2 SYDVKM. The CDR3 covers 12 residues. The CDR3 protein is CASSLRDKKQYF. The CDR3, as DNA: TGTGCCAGCAGTTTACGGGACAAAAAGCAGTACTTC.

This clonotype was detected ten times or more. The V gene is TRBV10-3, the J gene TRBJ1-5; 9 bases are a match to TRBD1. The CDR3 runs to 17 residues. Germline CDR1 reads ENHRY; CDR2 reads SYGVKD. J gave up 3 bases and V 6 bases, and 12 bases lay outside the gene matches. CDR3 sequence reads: CAIRHRRDREHNQPQHF. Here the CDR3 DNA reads TGTGCCATCAGACACCGACGGGACAGGGAACACAATCAGCCCCAGCATTTT.

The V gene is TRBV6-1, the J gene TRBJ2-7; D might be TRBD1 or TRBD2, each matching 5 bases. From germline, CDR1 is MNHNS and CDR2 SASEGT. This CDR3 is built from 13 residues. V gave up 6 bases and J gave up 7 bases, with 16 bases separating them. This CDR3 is CASRTAEVGEQYF. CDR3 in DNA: TGTGCCAGCAGGACAGCGGAGGTGGGGGAGCAGTACTTC.

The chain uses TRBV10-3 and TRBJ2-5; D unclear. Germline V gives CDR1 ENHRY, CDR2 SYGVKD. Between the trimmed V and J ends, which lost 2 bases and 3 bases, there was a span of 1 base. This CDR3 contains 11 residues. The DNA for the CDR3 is TGTGCCATCAGTGAGAAAGAGACCCAGTACTTC. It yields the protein CAISEKETQYF.

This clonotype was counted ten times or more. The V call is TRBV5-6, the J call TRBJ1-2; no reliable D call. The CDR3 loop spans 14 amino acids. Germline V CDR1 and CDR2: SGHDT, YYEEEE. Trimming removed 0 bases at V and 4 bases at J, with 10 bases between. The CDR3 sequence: CASSLGSSPYGYTF. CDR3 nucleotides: TGTGCCAGCAGCTTGGGTAGTTCACCCTATGGCTACACCTTC.

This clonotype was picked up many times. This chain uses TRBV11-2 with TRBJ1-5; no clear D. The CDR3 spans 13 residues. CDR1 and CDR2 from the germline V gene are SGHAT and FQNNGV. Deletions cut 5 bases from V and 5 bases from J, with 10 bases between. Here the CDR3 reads CASSLRTDQPQHF. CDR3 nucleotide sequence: TGTGCCAGCAGCCTCCGGACCGATCAGCCCCAGCATTTT.

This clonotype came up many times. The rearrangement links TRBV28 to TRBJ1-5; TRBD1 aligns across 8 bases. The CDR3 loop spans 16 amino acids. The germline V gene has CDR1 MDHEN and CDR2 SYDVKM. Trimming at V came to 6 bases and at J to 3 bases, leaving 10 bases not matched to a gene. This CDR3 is CASSSWTGLANQPQHF. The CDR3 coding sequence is TGTGCCAGCAGCTCCTGGACAGGGTTGGCCAATCAGCCCCAGCATTTT. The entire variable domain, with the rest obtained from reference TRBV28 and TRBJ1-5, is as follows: DVKVTQSSRYLVKRTGEKVFLECVQDMDHENMFWYRQDPGLGLRLIYFSYDVKMKEKGDIPEGYSVSREKKERFSLILESASTNQTSMYLCASSSWTGLANQPQHFGDGTRLSIL.

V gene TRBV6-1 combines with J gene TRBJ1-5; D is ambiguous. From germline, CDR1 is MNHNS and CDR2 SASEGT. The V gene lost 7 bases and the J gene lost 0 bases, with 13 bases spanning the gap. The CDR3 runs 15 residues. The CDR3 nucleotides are TGTGCCAGCACCAAAGTCGTCGGTAGCAATCAGCCCCAGCATTTT. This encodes CASTKVVGSNQPQHF.

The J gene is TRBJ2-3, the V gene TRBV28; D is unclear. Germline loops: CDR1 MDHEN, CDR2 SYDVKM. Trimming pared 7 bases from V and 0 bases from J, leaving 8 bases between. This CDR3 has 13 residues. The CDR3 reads CASTLTSTDTQYF. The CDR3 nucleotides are TGTGCCAGCACTCTTACTAGCACAGATACGCAGTATTTT.

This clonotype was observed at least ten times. The CDR3 region is CASSGAGNEQYF. In nucleotides, the CDR3 is TGTGCCAGCAGTGGTGCGGGGAACGAGCAGTACTTC. This rearrangement joins TRBV2 to TRBJ2-7; D is possibly TRBD2 (6 bases). Germline-derived CDR1 and CDR2 are SNHLY and FYNNEI. This CDR3 is 12 amino acids long. Between the trimmed V and J ends, which lost 4 bases and 5 bases, there was a span of 9 bases.

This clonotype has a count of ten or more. The CDR3 protein is CATSDREGPNQPQHF. The CDR3 DNA sequence: TGTGCCACCAGTGATAGGGAGGGACCGAATCAGCCCCAGCATTTT. The V call is TRBV24-1, the J call TRBJ1-5; perhaps TRBD1 as D (5 bases). The CDR3 consists of 15 residues. CDR1 is KGHDR, CDR2 SFDVKD, per germline. V was trimmed by 3 bases and J by 4 bases, leaving 12 bases between them.

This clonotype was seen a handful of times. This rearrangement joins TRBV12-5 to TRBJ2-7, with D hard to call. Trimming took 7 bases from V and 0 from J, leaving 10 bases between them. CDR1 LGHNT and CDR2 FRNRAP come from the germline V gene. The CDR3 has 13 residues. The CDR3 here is CASAVGSSYEQYF. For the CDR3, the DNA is TGTGCTAGTGCCGTGGGTAGCTCCTACGAGCAGTACTTC. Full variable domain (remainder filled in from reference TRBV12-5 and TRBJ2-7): DARVTQTPRHKVTEMGQEVTMRCQPILGHNTVFWYRQTMMQGLELLAYFRNRAPLDDSGMPKDRFSAEMPDATLATLKIQPSEPRDSAVYFCASAVGSSYEQYFGPGTRLTVT.

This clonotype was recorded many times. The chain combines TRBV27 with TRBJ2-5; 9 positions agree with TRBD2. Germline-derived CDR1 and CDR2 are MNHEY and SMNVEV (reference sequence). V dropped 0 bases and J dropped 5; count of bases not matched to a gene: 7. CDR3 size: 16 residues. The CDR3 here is CASSLSGLAGTETQYF. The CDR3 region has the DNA TGTGCCAGCAGTTTATCAGGGCTAGCGGGGACGGAGACCCAGTACTTC.

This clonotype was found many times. CDR3 sequence reads: CASSLDSSGGELFF. As DNA, the CDR3 is TGTGCCAGCAGCTTAGACTCCTCGGGCGGGGAGCTGTTTTTT. The chain links TRBV11-2 to TRBJ2-2; D gene unclear. V gave up 0 bases and J gave up 7 bases, with 9 bases separating them. The length of the CDR3 is 14 residues. CDR1 SGHAT and CDR2 FQNNGV come from the germline V gene.

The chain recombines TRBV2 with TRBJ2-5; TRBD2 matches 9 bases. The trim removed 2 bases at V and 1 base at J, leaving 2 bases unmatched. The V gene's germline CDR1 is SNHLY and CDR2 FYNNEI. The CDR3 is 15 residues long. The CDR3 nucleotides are TGTGCCAGCAGTGAAAGCGGGGGGTTCCAAGAGACCCAGTACTTC. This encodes CASSESGGFQETQYF.